Given below is one TCR beta chain in context. The data originate from a study of blood T cell repertoires in COVID-19. In the original workflow: It was from reference gene primer amplification that nucleated cell counts were estimated. This table comes from immunoSEQ multiplex PCR, and its TCRdb copy is limited to in-frame clones, with some not included. V, J and clone size derive from that table, while D and trimming were established from the DNA sequence. The sample lists approximately 250,000 clones; about 87% were seen once. CDR3 length equals 17 residues. Germline CDR1 is MNHEY and CDR2 is SMNVEV (reference sequence). V dropped 1 base and J dropped 0 bases, with 13 bases sitting between them.

This sequence joins TRBV27 and TRBJ2-1; TRBD1 is a possible D gene (6 bases). Sequencing input: peripheral blood. The TCR comes from a human donor in a cohort sampled during active COVID-19. The CDR3 nucleotides are TGTGCCAGCAGTTTATTGGGACATTCCAGCTCCTACAATGAGCAGTTCTTC. Its protein product is CASSLLGHSSSYNEQFF.